This entry lists 9 T cell receptor beta chains sequenced from one sample in a study of blood T cell repertoires in COVID-19. Sequenced by immunoSEQ multiplex PCR; TCRdb stores in-frame clones only, minus some. Among 150,000 to 200,000 clones, 65% to 90% were seen once, and the ten largest hold 12%. The source material was PBMCs or T cells enriched from blood (not recorded which). Every receptor here comes from a man aged 40-49 years who had recovered from COVID-19.

The chain combines TRBV6-6 with TRBJ2-5; TRBD1 might be the D (7 bases). This CDR3 has 13 residues. Trimming removed 6 bases at V and 5 bases at J, with 13 bases between. Germline V gene data show CDR1 as MNHNY and CDR2 as SVGAGI (reference sequence). The CDR3 spells CASRSQGRETQYF. CDR3 DNA: TGTGCCAGCAGATCACAGGGGAGGGAGACCCAGTACTTC.

The chain is built from TRBV28 and TRBJ2-3, with D perhaps TRBD2 (6 bases). The germline gives CDR1 MDHEN, CDR2 SYDVKM. The CDR3 runs to 14 residues. Trimming pared 3 bases from V and 6 bases from J, leaving 13 bases between. CDR3 sequence (DNA): TGTGCCAGCAGTTTGGGGGGACGCCACGATACGCAGTATTTT. This codes for CASSLGGRHDTQYF.

This clone was counted at least ten times. J is TRBJ2-7 and V is TRBV7-9; 7 nucleotides agree with TRBD1. With V trimmed by 1 base and J by 4 bases, 10 bases remained unmatched. This CDR3 spans 16 amino acids. In germline, CDR1 is SEHNR, CDR2 FQNEAQ (reference sequence). Here the CDR3 DNA reads TGTGCCAGCAGCTTAGGACAGGGACAGACTTTATACGAGCAGTACTTC. It translates to CASSLGQGQTLYEQYF.

The rearrangement links TRBV10-2 to TRBJ2-3; 8 bases match TRBD1. Germline V gene data show CDR1 as WSHSY and CDR2 as SAAADI. This CDR3 region has 15 residues. Losses at the gene ends were 6 bases for V and 0 bases for J; bases not matched to a gene: 5. The CDR3 DNA reads TGCGCCAGCAGAAAGAACAGGGGGAGCACAGATACGCAGTATTTT. It is translated as CASRKNRGSTDTQYF.

The chain carries TRBV5-1 and TRBJ2-1; D not certain. Germline V lookup: CDR1 SGHRS, CDR2 YFSETQ. The CDR3 loop spans 17 amino acids. The V gene lost 2 bases and the J gene lost 0 bases, with 15 bases spanning the gap. The CDR3 sequence is CASSLAPMRSSYNEQFF. DNA for the CDR3: TGCGCCAGCAGCTTAGCCCCTATGCGGAGCTCCTACAATGAGCAGTTCTTC.

This clone was counted once. This chain joins TRBV4-1 and TRBJ2-1; the match to TRBD2 covers 13 bases. V lost 2 bases to trimming and J lost 8 bases; unmatched junction nucleotides: 6. The CDR3 is 16 amino acids. Germline-derived CDR1 and CDR2 are MGHRA and YSYEKL. The CDR3 region is CASSQKLAGGPDEQFF. In nucleotides, the CDR3 is TGCGCCAGCAGCCAAAAACTAGCGGGAGGGCCCGATGAGCAGTTCTTC.

The CDR3 sequence is CASSFPGSAYGYTF. In nucleotides, the CDR3 is TGTGCCAGCAGCTTTCCGGGGTCGGCCTATGGCTACACCTTC. The chain recombines TRBV7-2 with TRBJ1-2, with unresolved D. V was shortened by 3 bases and J by 4 bases, with 12 bases between the two germline ends. Germline V gives CDR1 SGHTA, CDR2 FQGNSA. The CDR3 totals 14 residues.

The chain couples TRBV14 to TRBJ1-1; TRBD1 agrees at 7 bases. This CDR3 comprises 15 residues. V was clipped by 3 bases and J by 2 bases; unmatched bases: 6. CDR1 and CDR2 from the germline V gene are SGHDN and FVKESK. This CDR3 is CASSHLGQRNTEAFF. CDR3 DNA sequence: TGTGCCAGCAGCCACCTGGGACAGCGTAACACTGAAGCTTTCTTT.

The sample holds one count of this clone. The chain uses TRBV28 and TRBJ1-2; D perhaps matches TRBD1 (6 bases). This CDR3 spans 14 amino acids. V gave up 5 bases and J gave up 4 bases, with 14 bases separating them. In germline, CDR1 is MDHEN, CDR2 SYDVKM. CDR3 loop: CASSQPTGVYGYTF. The DNA for the CDR3 is TGTGCCAGCAGTCAGCCGACAGGTGTCTATGGCTACACCTTC.